This record covers a single T cell receptor beta chain. Its antigen is still unknown. This sample was taken from a study of identical twins. Overall study findings and caveats: Low generation probability was overrepresented in out-of-frame alpha sequences shared by twins. Cord blood beta clonotypes that were abundant carried fewer insertions, and memory repertoires showed no such trend.

Each CDR3 protein is one row after TCRdb ran MiXCR on the 5' RACE reads. The sample consists of around 570,000 distinct CDR3 sequences, more than 9% of them appearing once. The CDR3 runs to 14 residues. Germline V gives CDR1 DFQATT, CDR2 SNEGSKA (reference sequence). The V and J ends lost 6 bases and 3 bases, in that order; junction bases with no gene match: 5. This sample was also put to use in a study of yellow fever vaccine responses in identical twins.

This rearrangement joins TRBV20-1 to TRBJ2-3; 11 nucleotides line up with TRBD2. The sequenced material came from PBMCs. The receptor comes from a woman aged 18-35 years in good health. Written as DNA, the CDR3 is TGCAGTGCCCCTAGCGGGGGGAAGACAGATACGCAGTATTTT. This gives the protein CSAPSGGKTDTQYF.